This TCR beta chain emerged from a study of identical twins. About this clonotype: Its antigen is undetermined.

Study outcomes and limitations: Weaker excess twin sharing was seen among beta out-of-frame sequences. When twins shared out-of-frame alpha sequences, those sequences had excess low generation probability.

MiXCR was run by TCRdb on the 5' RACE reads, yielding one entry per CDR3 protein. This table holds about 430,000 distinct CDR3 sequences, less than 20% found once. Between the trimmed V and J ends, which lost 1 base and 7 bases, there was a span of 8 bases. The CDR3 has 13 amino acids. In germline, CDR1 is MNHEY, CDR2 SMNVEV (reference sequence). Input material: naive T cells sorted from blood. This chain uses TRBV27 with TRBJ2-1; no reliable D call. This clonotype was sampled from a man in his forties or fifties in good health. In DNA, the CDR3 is TGTGCCAGCAGTTTATGGCCGCAAAATGAGCAGTTCTTC. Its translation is CASSLWPQNEQFF.